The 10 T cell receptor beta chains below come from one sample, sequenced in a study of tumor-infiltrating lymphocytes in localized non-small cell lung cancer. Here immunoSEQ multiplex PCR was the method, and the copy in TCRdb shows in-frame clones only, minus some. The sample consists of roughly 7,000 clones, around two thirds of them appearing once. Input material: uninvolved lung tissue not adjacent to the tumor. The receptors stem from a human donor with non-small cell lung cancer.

In nucleotides, the CDR3 is TGTGCCAGCAGCTTTGAGATACAAGAGACCCAGTACTTC. Its protein is CASSFEIQETQYF. The V gene is TRBV7-2, the J gene TRBJ2-5; D is unclear. The V and J ends lost 3 bases and 2 bases respectively, with 7 bases between them. From germline, CDR1 is SGHTA and CDR2 FQGNSA. This CDR3 contains 13 residues.

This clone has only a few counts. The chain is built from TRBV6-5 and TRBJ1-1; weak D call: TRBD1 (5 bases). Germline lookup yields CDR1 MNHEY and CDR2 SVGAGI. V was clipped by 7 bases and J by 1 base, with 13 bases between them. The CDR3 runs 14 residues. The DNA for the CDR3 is TGTGCCAGCACCCCCCCAGGACAGAACACTGAAGCTTTCTTT. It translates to CASTPPGQNTEAFF.

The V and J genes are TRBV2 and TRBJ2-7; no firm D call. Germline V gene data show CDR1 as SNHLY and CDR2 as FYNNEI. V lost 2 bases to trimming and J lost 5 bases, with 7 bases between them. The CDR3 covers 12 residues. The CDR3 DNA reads TGTGCCAGCAGTGAATACAGTGACGAGCAGTACTTC. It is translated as CASSEYSDEQYF.

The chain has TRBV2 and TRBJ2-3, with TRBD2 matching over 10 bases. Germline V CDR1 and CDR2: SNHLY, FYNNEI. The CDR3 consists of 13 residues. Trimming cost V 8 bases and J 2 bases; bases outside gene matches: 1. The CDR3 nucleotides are TGTGCCAGCGGACTAGCGGTCACAGATACGCAGTATTTT. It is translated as CASGLAVTDTQYF. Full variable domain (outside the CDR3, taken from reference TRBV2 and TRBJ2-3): EPEVTQTPSHQVTQMGQEVILRCVPISNHLYFYWYRQILGQKVEFLVSFYNNEISEKSEIFDDQFSVERPDGSNFTLKIRSTKLEDSAMYFCASGLAVTDTQYFGPGTRLTVL.

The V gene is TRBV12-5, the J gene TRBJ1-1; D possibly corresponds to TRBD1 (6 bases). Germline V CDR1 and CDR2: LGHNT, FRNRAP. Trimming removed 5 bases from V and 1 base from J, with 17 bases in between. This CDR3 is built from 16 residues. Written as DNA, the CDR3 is TGTGCTAGTGGTCGAGGGGGGACACAGGGGAACACTGAAGCTTTCTTT. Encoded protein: CASGRGGTQGNTEAFF.

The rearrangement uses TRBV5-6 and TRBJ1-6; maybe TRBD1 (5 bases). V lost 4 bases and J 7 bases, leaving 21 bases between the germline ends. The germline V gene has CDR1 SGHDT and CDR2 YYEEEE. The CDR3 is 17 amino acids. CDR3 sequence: CASSTAGGAGTNSPLHF. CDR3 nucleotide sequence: TGTGCCAGCAGCACCGCTGGCGGGGCAGGGACGAATTCACCCCTCCACTTT.

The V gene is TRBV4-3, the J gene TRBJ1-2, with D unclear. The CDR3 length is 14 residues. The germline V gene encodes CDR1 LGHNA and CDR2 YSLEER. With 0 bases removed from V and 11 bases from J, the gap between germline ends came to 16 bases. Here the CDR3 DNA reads TGCGCCAGCAGCCAAGAAGTACGTGGGCTGAGGTACACCTTC. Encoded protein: CASSQEVRGLRYTF.

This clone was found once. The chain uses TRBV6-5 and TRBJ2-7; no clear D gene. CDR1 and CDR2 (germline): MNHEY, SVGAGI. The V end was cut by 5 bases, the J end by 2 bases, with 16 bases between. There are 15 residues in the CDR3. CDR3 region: CASSPGLPTPYEQYF. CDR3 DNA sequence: TGTGCCAGCAGTCCCGGCCTGCCAACCCCCTACGAGCAGTACTTC.

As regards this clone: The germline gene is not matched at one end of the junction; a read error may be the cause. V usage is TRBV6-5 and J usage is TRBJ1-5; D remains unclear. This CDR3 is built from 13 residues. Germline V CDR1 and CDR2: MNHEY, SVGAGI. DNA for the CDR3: TGTGCCATCAGTGCCTCCGGTGATCAGCCCCAGCATTTT. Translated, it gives CAISASGDQPQHF.

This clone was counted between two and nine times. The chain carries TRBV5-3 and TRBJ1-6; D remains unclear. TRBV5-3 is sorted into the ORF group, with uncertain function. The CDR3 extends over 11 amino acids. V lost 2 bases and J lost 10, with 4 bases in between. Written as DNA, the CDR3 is TGTGCCAGAAGCTTAGACTCACCCCTCCACTTT. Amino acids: CARSLDSPLHF.